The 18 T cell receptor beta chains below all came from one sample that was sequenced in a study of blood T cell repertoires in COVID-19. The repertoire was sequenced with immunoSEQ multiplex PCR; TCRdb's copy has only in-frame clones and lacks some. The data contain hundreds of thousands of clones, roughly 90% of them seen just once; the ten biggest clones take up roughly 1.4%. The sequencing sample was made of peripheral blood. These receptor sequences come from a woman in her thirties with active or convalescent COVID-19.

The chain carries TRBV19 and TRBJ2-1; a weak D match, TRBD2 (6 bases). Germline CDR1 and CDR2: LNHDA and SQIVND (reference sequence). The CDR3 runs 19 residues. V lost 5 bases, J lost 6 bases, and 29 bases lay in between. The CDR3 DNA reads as TGTGCCAGTAGTGCCATATGGGGGGTCGTTGGCGGGGAGTTCAATGAGCAGTTCTTC. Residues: CASSAIWGVVGGEFNEQFF.

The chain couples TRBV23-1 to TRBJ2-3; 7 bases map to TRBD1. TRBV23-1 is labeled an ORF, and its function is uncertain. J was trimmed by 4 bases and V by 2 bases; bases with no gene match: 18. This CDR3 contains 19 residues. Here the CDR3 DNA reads TGCGCCAGCAGTCAAGCCGGGACAGCCACCCGCAAAACCTCAGATACGCAGTATTTT. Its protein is CASSQAGTATRKTSDTQYF.

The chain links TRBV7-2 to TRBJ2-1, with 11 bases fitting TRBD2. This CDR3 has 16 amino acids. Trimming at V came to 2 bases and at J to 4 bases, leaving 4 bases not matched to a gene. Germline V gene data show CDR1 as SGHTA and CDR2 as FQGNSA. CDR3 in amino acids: CASSLSSSGRYNEQFF. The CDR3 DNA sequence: TGTGCCAGCAGCTTAAGTTCTAGCGGGAGGTACAATGAGCAGTTCTTC.

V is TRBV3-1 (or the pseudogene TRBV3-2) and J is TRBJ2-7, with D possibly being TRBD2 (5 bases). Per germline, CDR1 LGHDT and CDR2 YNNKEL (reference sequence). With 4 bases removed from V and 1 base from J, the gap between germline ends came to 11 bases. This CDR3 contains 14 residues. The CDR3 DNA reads TGTGCCAGCAGCCTATTGGCGGGTTCCTACGAGCAGTACTTC. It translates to CASSLLAGSYEQYF.

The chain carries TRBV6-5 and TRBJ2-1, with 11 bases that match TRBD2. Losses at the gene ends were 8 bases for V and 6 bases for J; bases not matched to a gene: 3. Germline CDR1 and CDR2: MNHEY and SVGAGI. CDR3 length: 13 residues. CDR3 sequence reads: CASRGLAVNEQFF. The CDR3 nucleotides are TGTGCCAGCCGGGGACTAGCGGTCAATGAGCAGTTCTTC.

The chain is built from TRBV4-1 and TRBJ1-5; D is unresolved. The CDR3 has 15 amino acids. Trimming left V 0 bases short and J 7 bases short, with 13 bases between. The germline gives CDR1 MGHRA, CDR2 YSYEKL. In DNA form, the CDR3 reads TGCGCCAGCAGCCAAGAAGGGTCCGGCGGGCAGCCCCAGCATTTT. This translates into CASSQEGSGGQPQHF.

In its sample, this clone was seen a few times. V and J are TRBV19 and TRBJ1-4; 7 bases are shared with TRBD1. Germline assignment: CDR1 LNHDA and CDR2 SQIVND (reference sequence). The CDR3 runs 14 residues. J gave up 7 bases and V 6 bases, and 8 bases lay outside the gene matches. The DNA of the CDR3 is TGTGCCAGTAGAGAGTGGAGGGGGCCTGAAAAACTGTTTTTT. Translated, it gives CASREWRGPEKLFF.

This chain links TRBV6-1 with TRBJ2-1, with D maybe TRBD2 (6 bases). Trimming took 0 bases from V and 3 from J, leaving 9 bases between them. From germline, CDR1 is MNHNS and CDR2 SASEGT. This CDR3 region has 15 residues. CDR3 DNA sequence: TGTGCCAGCAGTGAAGCGCCGGGGGACTACAATGAGCAGTTCTTC. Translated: CASSEAPGDYNEQFF.

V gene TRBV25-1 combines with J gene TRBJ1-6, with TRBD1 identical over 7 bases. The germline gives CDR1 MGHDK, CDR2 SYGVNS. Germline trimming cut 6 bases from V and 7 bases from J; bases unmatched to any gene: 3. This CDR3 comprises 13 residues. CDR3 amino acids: CASRQTGNSPLHF. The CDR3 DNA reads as TGTGCCAGCAGACAGACAGGGAATTCACCCCTCCACTTT.

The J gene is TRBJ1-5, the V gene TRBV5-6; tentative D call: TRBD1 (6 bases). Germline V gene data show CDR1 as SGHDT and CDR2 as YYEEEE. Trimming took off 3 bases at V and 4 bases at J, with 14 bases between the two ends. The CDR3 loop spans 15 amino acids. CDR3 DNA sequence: TGTGCCAGCAGCTCCAGGGGCTCGGGAAATCAGCCCCAGCATTTT. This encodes CASSSRGSGNQPQHF. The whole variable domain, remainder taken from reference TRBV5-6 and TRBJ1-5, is DAGVTQSPTHLIKTRGQQVTLRCSPKSGHDTVSWYQQALGQGPQFIFQYYEEEERQRGNFPDRFSGHQFPNYSSELNVNALLLGDSALYLCASSSRGSGNQPQHFGDGTRLSIL.

The CDR3: CASSGKLGLANNEQFF. CDR3 coding DNA: TGCGCCAGCAGTGGAAAGTTGGGACTAGCGAACAATGAGCAGTTCTTC. V is TRBV10-1 and J is TRBJ2-1; 10 nucleotides match TRBD2. The CDR3 has 16 amino acids. V shed 4 bases and J 5 bases; nucleotides not matched to a gene: 8. CDR1 is WNHNN, CDR2 SYGVQD, per germline (reference sequence).

CDR3 region: CASSQDRGEAFF. Here the CDR3 DNA reads TGTGCCAGCAGCCAAGACAGGGGAGAAGCTTTCTTT. The chain carries TRBV3-1 (or the pseudogene TRBV3-2) and TRBJ1-1; a possible D gene is TRBD1 (6 bases). This CDR3 contains 12 residues. Germline CDR1 LGHDT, CDR2 YNNKEL (reference sequence). V was cut by 0 bases and J by 8 bases, with 7 bases left in between.

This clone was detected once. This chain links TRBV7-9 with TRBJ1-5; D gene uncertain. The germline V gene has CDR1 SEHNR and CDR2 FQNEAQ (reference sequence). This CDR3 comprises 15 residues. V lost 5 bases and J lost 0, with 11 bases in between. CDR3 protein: CASSPRPDSNQPQHF. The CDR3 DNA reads TGTGCCAGCAGCCCTCGTCCAGATAGCAATCAGCCCCAGCATTTT.

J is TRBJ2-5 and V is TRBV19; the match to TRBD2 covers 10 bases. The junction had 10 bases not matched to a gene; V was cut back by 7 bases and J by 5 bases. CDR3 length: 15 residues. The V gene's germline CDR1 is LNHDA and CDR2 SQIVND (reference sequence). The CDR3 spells CASTPASGSWETQYF. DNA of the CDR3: TGTGCCAGTACCCCAGCTAGCGGGAGTTGGGAGACCCAGTACTTC.

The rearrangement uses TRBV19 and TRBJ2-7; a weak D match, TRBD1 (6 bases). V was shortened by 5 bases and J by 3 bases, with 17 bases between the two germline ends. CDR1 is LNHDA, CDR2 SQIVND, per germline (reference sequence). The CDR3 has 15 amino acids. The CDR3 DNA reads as TGTGCCAGTAGTGGGGCAGGGGCGGAGAGCTACGAGCAGTACTTC. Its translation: CASSGAGAESYEQYF.

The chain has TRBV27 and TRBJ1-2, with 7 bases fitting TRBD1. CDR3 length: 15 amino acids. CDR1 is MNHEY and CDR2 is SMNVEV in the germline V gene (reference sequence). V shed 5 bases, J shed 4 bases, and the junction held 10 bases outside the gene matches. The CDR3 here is CASSPTPTGTYGYTF. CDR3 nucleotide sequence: TGTGCCAGCAGTCCGACTCCGACAGGGACCTATGGCTACACCTTC.

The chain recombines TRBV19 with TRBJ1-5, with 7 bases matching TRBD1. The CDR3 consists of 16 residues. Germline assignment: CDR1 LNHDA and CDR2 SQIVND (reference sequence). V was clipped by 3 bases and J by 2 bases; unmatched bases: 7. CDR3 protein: CASSIRAGQGNQPQHF. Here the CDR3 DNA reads TGTGCCAGTAGTATCCGAGCCGGACAGGGCAATCAGCCCCAGCATTTT.

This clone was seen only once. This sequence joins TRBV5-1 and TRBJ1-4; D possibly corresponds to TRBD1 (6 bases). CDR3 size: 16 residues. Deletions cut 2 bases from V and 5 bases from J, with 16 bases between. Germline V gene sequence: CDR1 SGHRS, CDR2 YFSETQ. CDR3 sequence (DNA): TGCGCCAGCAGCTTATTCGAGGGGGGGAGGAATGAAAAACTGTTTTTT. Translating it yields CASSLFEGGRNEKLFF.